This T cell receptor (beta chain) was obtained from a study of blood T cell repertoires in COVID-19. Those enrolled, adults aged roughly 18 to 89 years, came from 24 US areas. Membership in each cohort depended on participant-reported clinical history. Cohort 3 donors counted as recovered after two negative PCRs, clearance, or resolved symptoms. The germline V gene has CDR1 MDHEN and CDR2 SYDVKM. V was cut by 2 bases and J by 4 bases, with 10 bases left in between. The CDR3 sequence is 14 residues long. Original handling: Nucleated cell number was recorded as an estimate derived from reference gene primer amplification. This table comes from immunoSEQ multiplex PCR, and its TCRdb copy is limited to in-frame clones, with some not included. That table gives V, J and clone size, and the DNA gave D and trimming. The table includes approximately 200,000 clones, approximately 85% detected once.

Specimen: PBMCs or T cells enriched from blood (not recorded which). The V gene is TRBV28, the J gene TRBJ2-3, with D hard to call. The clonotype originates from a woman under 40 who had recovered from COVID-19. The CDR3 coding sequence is TGTGCCAGCAGTTTAGGGCCAGCCCCAGATACGCAGTATTTT. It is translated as CASSLGPAPDTQYF. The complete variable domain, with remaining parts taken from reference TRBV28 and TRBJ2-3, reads DVKVTQSSRYLVKRTGEKVFLECVQDMDHENMFWYRQDPGLGLRLIYFSYDVKMKEKGDIPEGYSVSREKKERFSLILESASTNQTSMYLCASSLGPAPDTQYFGPGTRLTVL.